This TCR beta chain stems from a study of blood T cell repertoires in COVID-19. In the study overall: Acute and convalescent COVID-19 samples came from the United States, Italy and Spain.

Per the germline V gene, CDR1 is LGHNA and CDR2 is YNFKEQ. CDR3 length equals 16 residues. The V gene end was trimmed by 0 bases and the J gene end by 4 bases; junction bases not matched to a gene: 5. Sequencing was performed with immunoSEQ multiplex PCR; in TCRdb, only in-frame clones are kept and a portion is missing. The table lists approximately 70,000 clones, approximately 91% of them singletons. Sequencing used peripheral blood. The gene calls are TRBV4-2 and TRBJ2-3, with 9 bases fitting TRBD2. This receptor was taken from a man over 45 with COVID-19, enrolled during active disease. The CDR3 protein is CASSQEAGGGSDTQYF. CDR3 DNA: TGTGCCAGCAGCCAAGAGGCGGGAGGGGGGTCAGATACGCAGTATTTT.